In its sample, the clone carrying this T cell receptor beta chain was seen a few times. Its target is unknown. The data belong to a study of shared clonotypes between healthy human individuals. Background on the study: Per donor, CD8 memory used one plate, CD8 naive used two, CD4 memory used three and CD4 naive used three. The study, taken as a whole, reports: Non-shared clonotypes had lower generation probabilities than clonotypes shared by all four sorted-subset donors.

Clones were sequenced by immunoSEQ multiplex PCR, and TCRdb holds only the in-frame ones, with some missing. This sample has hundreds of thousands of clones, with nearly 97% found just once. Trimming removed 3 bases from V and 4 bases from J, with 12 bases in between. Germline CDR1 SNHLY, CDR2 FYNNEI. This CDR3 has 14 residues. Selected positively for CCR7 and CD45RO-negative, naive CD8 cells excluded terminally differentiated effector memory CD45RA+ cells. V is TRBV2 and J is TRBJ1-2; D unresolved. The TCR was taken from a woman in her twenties or thirties in good health. Sequencing was performed on naive CD8+ T cells sorted from blood. The CDR3 protein is CASSDLWRLYGYTF. The CDR3 region has the DNA TGTGCCAGCAGTGATCTGTGGAGGCTCTATGGCTACACCTTC.